This T cell receptor beta chain is from a study of CD8+ T cells in alopecia areata. Sequencing used cDNA as its template, made by extracting RNA and reverse transcribing it. The method was immunoSEQ multiplex PCR; TCRdb's version includes in-frame clones alone and lacks a portion of them. Counted here are 95,000 to 110,000 clones, approximately 52% occurring once; the ten biggest clones make up more than 8%. Germline CDR1 reads GTSNPN; CDR2 reads SVGIG (reference sequence). The CDR3 has 12 amino acids. V was cut by 1 base and J by 7 bases, with 10 bases left in between. Sequenced input: CD4+ T cells sorted from blood. The chain has TRBV30 and TRBJ1-1, with D possibly matching TRBD1 (5 bases). The origin of this receptor is a human donor in good health. CDR3 residues: CAWSAPRGEAFF. Here the CDR3 DNA reads TGTGCCTGGAGTGCCCCGAGGGGTGAAGCTTTCTTT.